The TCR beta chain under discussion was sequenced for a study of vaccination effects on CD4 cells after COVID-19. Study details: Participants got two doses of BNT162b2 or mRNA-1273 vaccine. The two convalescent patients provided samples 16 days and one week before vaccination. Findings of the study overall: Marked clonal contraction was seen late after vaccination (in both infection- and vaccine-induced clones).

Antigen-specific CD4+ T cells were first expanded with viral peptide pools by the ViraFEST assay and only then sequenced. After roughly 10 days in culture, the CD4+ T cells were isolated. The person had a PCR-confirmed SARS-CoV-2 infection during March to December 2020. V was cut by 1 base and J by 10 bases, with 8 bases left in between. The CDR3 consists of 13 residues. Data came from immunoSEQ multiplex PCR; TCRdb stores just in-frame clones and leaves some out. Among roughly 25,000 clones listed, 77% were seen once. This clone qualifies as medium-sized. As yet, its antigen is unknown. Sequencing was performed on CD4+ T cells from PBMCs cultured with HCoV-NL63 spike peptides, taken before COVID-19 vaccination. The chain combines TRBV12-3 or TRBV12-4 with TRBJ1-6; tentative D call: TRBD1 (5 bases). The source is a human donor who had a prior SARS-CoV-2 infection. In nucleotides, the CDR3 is TGTGCCAGCAGTTTAGAACAGGCATCACCCCTCCACTTT. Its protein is CASSLEQASPLHF.